Listed below are T cell receptor beta chains from one sample, sequenced in a study of blood T cell repertoires in COVID-19. Here immunoSEQ multiplex PCR was the method, and the copy in TCRdb shows in-frame clones only, minus some. The table includes roughly 140,000 clones, approximately 80% detected once. The specimen was peripheral blood. The source of these receptors is a human donor with acute or convalescent COVID-19. The donor label of this sample is uncertain. CDR3s include the opening cysteine and the closing phenylalanine or tryptophan.

cdr3_length: 15; v_call: TRBV19; cdr3_aa: CASSIDLGAPREQYF
cdr3_length: 13; v_call: TRBV10-1; cdr3_aa: CASSESKGTEAFF
cdr3_length: 15; v_call: TRBV6-5; cdr3_aa: CASKREGGGNYGYTF
cdr3_length: 14; v_call: TRBV18; cdr3_aa: CASSGTSGQETQYF
cdr3_length: 15; v_call: TRBV5-1; cdr3_aa: CASSLEGTGGSPLHF
cdr3_length: 13; v_call: TRBV24-1; cdr3_aa: CATSDLQGQGYTF
cdr3_length: 13; v_call: TRBV6-1; cdr3_aa: CASSEGGSQPQHF
cdr3_length: 14; v_call: TRBV6-5; cdr3_aa: CASSYSSRGETQYF
cdr3_length: 12; v_call: TRBV2; cdr3_aa: CASMGEGNEQFF
cdr3_length: 15; v_call: TRBV7-2; cdr3_aa: CASSLAAGVNTEAFF
cdr3_length: 15; v_call: TRBV5-1; cdr3_aa: CASSLDGGSYNEQFF
cdr3_length: 15; v_call: TRBV7-9; cdr3_aa: CASSLGLGASSEQFF
cdr3_length: 17; v_call: TRBV4-2; cdr3_aa: CASSQDLGSRSNYGYTF
cdr3_length: 15; v_call: TRBV19; cdr3_aa: CASSINRGDNQPQHF
cdr3_length: 13; v_call: TRBV5-1; cdr3_aa: CASSSDRADIQYF
cdr3_length: 11; v_call: TRBV7-2; cdr3_aa: CASSLSGGYTF
cdr3_length: 13; v_call: TRBV29-1; cdr3_aa: CSVNPTGTDTQYF
cdr3_length: 14; v_call: TRBV19; cdr3_aa: CASSIDSGKNIQYF
cdr3_length: 13; v_call: TRBV4-1; cdr3_aa: CASSQGGWDEQYF
cdr3_length: 14; v_call: TRBV7-6; cdr3_aa: CASSLNRIAHEQYF
cdr3_length: 16; v_call: TRBV27; cdr3_aa: CASSPTGASSYNEQFF
cdr3_length: 13; v_call: TRBV12-3/TRBV12-4; cdr3_aa: CASSLDYYGGYTF
cdr3_length: 14; v_call: TRBV6-5; cdr3_aa: CASSPSPRNTEAFF
cdr3_length: 15; v_call: TRBV27; cdr3_aa: CASSFLAGGQETQYF
cdr3_length: 13; v_call: TRBV10-1; cdr3_aa: CASRARAEGAAFF
cdr3_length: 14; v_call: TRBV25-1; cdr3_aa: CASSQEGTGYGYTF
cdr3_length: 16; v_call: TRBV7-3; cdr3_aa: CASSPRGGTVVGEQFF
cdr3_length: 17; v_call: TRBV6-4; cdr3_aa: CASSDFLSTISGNTIYF
cdr3_length: 12; v_call: TRBV5-6; cdr3_aa: CASSRQNTEAFF
cdr3_length: 15; v_call: TRBV20-1; cdr3_aa: CSASGLGGGTDTQYF
cdr3_length: 14; v_call: TRBV2; cdr3_aa: CASSVRQGLAEAFF
cdr3_length: 14; v_call: TRBV5-1; cdr3_aa: CASRGTASAGGYTF
cdr3_length: 13; v_call: TRBV10-3; cdr3_aa: CAITRERNTEAFF
cdr3_length: 15; v_call: TRBV25-1; cdr3_aa: CASSARQGVGTEAFF
cdr3_length: 15; v_call: TRBV5-4; cdr3_aa: CASSPPGHHNTEAFF
cdr3_length: 14; v_call: TRBV3-1/TRBV3-2; cdr3_aa: CASSQGSGGTEAFF
cdr3_length: 14; v_call: TRBV30; cdr3_aa: CAWSRTFENTEAFF
cdr3_length: 13; v_call: TRBV20-1; cdr3_aa: CSASGGRTGELFF
cdr3_length: 13; v_call: TRBV27; cdr3_aa: CASSPTGNTEAFF
cdr3_length: 11; v_call: TRBV6-5; cdr3_aa: CAIRGNTEAFF
cdr3_length: 15; v_call: TRBV6-5; cdr3_aa: CASSRTGLSTDTQYF
cdr3_length: 14; v_call: TRBV10-3; cdr3_aa: CAISMDRGNEKLFF
cdr3_length: 14; v_call: TRBV3-1/TRBV3-2; cdr3_aa: CASTQNRRGGELFF
cdr3_length: 16; v_call: TRBV5-6; cdr3_aa: CASSPVAGAGNYGYTF
cdr3_length: 12; v_call: TRBV11-1; cdr3_aa: CASSLGRETQYF
cdr3_length: 14; v_call: TRBV5-1; cdr3_aa: CASSLQGANTEAFF
cdr3_length: 13; v_call: TRBV18; cdr3_aa: CASSQDGFYGYTF
cdr3_length: 13; v_call: TRBV30; cdr3_aa: CAWSVNLAGTQYF
cdr3_length: 15; v_call: TRBV9; cdr3_aa: CASSSRGTPGNTIYF
cdr3_length: 13; v_call: TRBV19; cdr3_aa: CASSGWTGGKLFF
cdr3_length: 15; v_call: TRBV5-5; cdr3_aa: CASSFSSGTDYGYTF
cdr3_length: 13; v_call: TRBV11-2; cdr3_aa: CASSHTGGTEAFF
cdr3_length: 16; v_call: TRBV7-8; cdr3_aa: CASSLGSNRPNTEAFF
cdr3_length: 15; v_call: TRBV2; cdr3_aa: CASRVKDSANTEAFF
cdr3_length: 14; v_call: TRBV18; cdr3_aa: CASSPAGGREKLFF
cdr3_length: 13; v_call: TRBV3-1/TRBV3-2; cdr3_aa: CASRALSYNEQFF
cdr3_length: 15; v_call: TRBV5-1; cdr3_aa: CASSPGQGRNSPLHF
cdr3_length: 13; v_call: TRBV3-1/TRBV3-2; cdr3_aa: CASRLTGVAEAFF